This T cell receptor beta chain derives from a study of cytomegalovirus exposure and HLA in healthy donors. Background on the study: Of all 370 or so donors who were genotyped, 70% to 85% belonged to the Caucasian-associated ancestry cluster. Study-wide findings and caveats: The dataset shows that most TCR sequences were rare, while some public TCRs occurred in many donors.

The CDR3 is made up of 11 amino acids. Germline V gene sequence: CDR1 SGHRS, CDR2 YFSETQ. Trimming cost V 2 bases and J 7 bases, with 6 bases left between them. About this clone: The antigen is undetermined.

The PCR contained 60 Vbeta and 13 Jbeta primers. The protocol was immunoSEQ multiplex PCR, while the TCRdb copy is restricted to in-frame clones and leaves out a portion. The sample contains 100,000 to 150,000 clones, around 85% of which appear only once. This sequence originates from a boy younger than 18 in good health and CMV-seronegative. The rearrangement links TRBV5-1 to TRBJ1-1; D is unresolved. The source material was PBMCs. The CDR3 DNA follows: TGCGCCAGCAGCTTAGGACTTGAAGCTTTCTTT. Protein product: CASSLGLEAFF.